The text below deals with one T cell receptor (beta chain). The PCR was carried out with 60 Vbeta primers and 13 Jbeta primers. Sequenced by immunoSEQ multiplex PCR; TCRdb stores in-frame clones only, minus some. The sample records about 170,000 clones, around 84% being singletons. This entry comes from a study of cytomegalovirus exposure and HLA in healthy donors. Germline-derived CDR1 and CDR2 are SGHNT and YYREEE (reference sequence). V shed 4 bases and J shed 6 bases, with 9 bases lying between them. The CDR3 has 12 residues. The origin of this receptor is a man between 25 and 39 years old in good health and CMV-seropositive. The sequenced sample consisted of PBMCs. V gene TRBV5-4 combines with J gene TRBJ2-3, with TRBD2 as a possible D gene (5 bases). CDR3 sequence: CASSGSGDTQYF. The CDR3 bases are TGTGCCAGCAGCGGGTCGGGGGATACGCAGTATTTT.